This T cell receptor (beta chain) appears in the sequencing data of a study of regulatory T cells in long-lasting Graves disease. Stated time point: persistent/refractory GD, antithyroid drugs over 5 years with positive TRAb. From PBMCs, RNA was extracted and then used to make the TCR library. With iRepertoire HTBI primers and Arm-PCR of CDR3 regions, TCR beta libraries were built. One entry per CDR3 protein results from TCRdb running MiXCR on the multiplex PCR reads. The sample holds 360,000 or so distinct CDR3 sequences, approximately 25% seen once. The CDR3 is 18 residues long. V was pared by 3 bases and J by 6 bases, with 14 bases of the junction left unmatched.

J is TRBJ2-3 and V is TRBV12-3 or TRBV12-4; 11 positions agree with TRBD2. The receptor's source is a woman aged 40 to 49 with Graves disease. The sample was peripheral blood mononuclear cells (PBMCs), taken when the disease was refractory, from a patient treated with antithyroid drugs. This CDR3 is CASSFKLAGGLSRDTQYF. The DNA of the CDR3 is TGTGCCAGCAGTTTTAAGCTAGCGGGAGGTTTGTCCCGCGATACGCAGTATTTT.